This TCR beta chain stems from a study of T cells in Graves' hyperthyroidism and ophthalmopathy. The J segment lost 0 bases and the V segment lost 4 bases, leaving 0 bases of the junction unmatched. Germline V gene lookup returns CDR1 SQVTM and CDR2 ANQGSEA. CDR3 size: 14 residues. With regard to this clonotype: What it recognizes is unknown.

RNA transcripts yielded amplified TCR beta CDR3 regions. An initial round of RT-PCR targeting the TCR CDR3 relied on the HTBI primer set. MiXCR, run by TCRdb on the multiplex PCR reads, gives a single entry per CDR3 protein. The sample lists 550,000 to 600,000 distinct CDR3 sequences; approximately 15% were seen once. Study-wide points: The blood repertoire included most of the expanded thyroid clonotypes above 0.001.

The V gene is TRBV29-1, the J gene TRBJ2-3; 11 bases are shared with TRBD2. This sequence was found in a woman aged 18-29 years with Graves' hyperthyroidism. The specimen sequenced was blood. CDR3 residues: CSVGLAGSTDTQYF. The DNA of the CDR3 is TGCAGCGTTGGACTAGCGGGGAGCACAGATACGCAGTATTTT.